The clone carrying this TCR beta chain was counted ten times or more. Its antigen is not identified. This entry comes from a study of regulatory T cells in long-lasting Graves disease. Time point of the sample: persistent/refractory GD, antithyroid drugs over 5 years with positive TRAb. PBMCs provided the RNA from which the TCR library was made. The CDR3 has 12 residues. Trimming took off 5 bases at V and 8 bases at J, with 7 bases between the two ends. The germline gives CDR1 SGHTA, CDR2 FQGNSA. Arm-PCR of CDR3 regions with iRepertoire HTBI primers generated TCR beta libraries. Using its own MiXCR run on the multiplex PCR reads, TCRdb lists one record per CDR3 protein. The sample has roughly 400,000 distinct CDR3 sequences; less than 25% are singletons. Study results and limitations: Newly diagnosed disease favored TRBV20-1 and TRBJ2-1 over persistent disease.

This receptor was identified in a female donor with Graves disease. This rearrangement joins TRBV7-2 to TRBJ1-6; no reliable D call. The input for sequencing was peripheral blood mononuclear cells (PBMCs), taken when the disease was refractory, from a patient treated with antithyroid drugs. Here the CDR3 DNA reads TGTGCCAGCAGCCCTGCCTATTCACCCCTCCACTTT. Translation: CASSPAYSPLHF.